The 24 T cell receptor beta chains below all came from one sample that was sequenced in a study of cytomegalovirus exposure and HLA in healthy donors. In the PCR, 60 Vbeta and 13 Jbeta primers were used. Generated by immunoSEQ multiplex PCR, the TCRdb table keeps only in-frame clones and is missing some. Found here are over 50,000 clones, 65% to 85% of them singletons; the top ten hold about 2.3%. The material sequenced was PBMCs. The source is a female donor in good health and CMV-seronegative.

The chain joins TRBV7-2 to TRBJ1-5, with D possibly being TRBD1 (6 bases). Germline assignment: CDR1 SGHTA and CDR2 FQGNSA. The V gene lost 1 base and the J gene lost 0 bases, with 10 bases spanning the gap. The CDR3 contains 16 residues. This chain's CDR3 is CASSLVGRGSNQPQHF. The CDR3 coding sequence is TGTGCCAGCAGCTTAGTGGGCAGGGGTAGCAATCAGCCCCAGCATTTT.

The CDR3 region is CASSLDPWAGGTDTQYF. CDR3 nucleotides: TGCGCCAGCAGCTTGGACCCTTGGGCGGGGGGCACAGATACGCAGTATTTT. The chain is built from TRBV5-1 and TRBJ2-3, with 7 bases identical to TRBD2. The CDR3 has 17 amino acids. CDR1 is SGHRS and CDR2 is YFSETQ in the germline V gene. J gave up 1 base and V 0 bases, and 8 bases lay outside the gene matches.

The V and J genes are TRBV5-4 and TRBJ1-1; D gene uncertain. V was trimmed by 1 base and J by 1 base, leaving 11 bases between them. CDR1 is SGHNT and CDR2 is YYREEE in the germline V gene (reference sequence). This CDR3 region has 15 residues. The CDR3 region is CASSLSPQENTEAFF. The CDR3 DNA reads TGTGCCAGCAGCTTGAGCCCTCAGGAGAACACTGAAGCTTTCTTT.

The chain combines TRBV7-9 with TRBJ2-5; D is undetermined. V gave up 2 bases and J gave up 5 bases, with 6 bases separating them. The length of the CDR3 is 12 residues. Per germline, CDR1 SEHNR and CDR2 FQNEAQ (reference sequence). CDR3 nucleotide sequence: TGTGCCAGCAGCTTATTATTGGAGACCCAGTACTTC. Translated: CASSLLLETQYF.

V usage is TRBV28 and J usage is TRBJ1-5; D perhaps matches TRBD1 (6 bases). V lost 5 bases and J 5 bases, leaving 13 bases between the germline ends. This CDR3 is 14 amino acids long. The V gene's germline CDR1 is MDHEN and CDR2 SYDVKM. CDR3: CASSPYRVYQPQHF. The DNA for the CDR3 is TGTGCCAGCAGTCCCTACAGGGTGTATCAGCCCCAGCATTTT.

This sequence joins TRBV27 and TRBJ2-1, with D tentatively TRBD2 (6 bases). V shed 3 bases and J shed 1 base, with 13 bases lying between them. The CDR3 loop spans 16 amino acids. Germline V gives CDR1 MNHEY, CDR2 SMNVEV (reference sequence). The CDR3 loop reads CASSLLAEISYNEQFF. CDR3 coding DNA: TGTGCCAGCAGTTTGTTAGCGGAGATATCCTACAATGAGCAGTTCTTC.

The gene calls are TRBV10-3 and TRBJ1-6, with D possibly matching TRBD1 (6 bases). Per the germline V gene, CDR1 is ENHRY and CDR2 is SYGVKD. With 0 bases removed from V and 10 bases from J, the gap between germline ends came to 16 bases. CDR3 length: 16 residues. CDR3 sequence reads: CAISESRRDMGSPLHF. The DNA of the CDR3 is TGTGCCATCAGTGAGTCAAGAAGGGACATGGGGTCACCCCTCCACTTT.

This chain links TRBV7-9 with TRBJ2-2, with 7 bases aligning to TRBD2. The CDR3 totals 18 residues. V trimming: 2 bases; J trimming: 3 bases; junction bases outside the gene matches: 12. Germline V gene data show CDR1 as SEHNR and CDR2 as FQNEAQ (reference sequence). CDR3 DNA: TGTGCCAGCAGCTTACGTACGAGCCTAGCGGAGTACACCGGGGAGCTGTTTTTT. Translating it yields CASSLRTSLAEYTGELFF.

J is TRBJ1-3 and V is TRBV18; 9 bases are shared with TRBD1. Germline values: CDR1 KGHSH, CDR2 LQKENI. This CDR3 contains 16 residues. J lost 3 bases, V lost 4 bases, and 7 bases had no gene match. CDR3 coding DNA: TGTGCCAGCTCACTAACCGGGACAGGGATTGGAAACACCATATATTTT. Its translation is CASSLTGTGIGNTIYF.

This chain connects TRBV28 to TRBJ2-1; the match to TRBD2 covers 11 bases. The CDR3 totals 18 residues. Germline CDR1 MDHEN, CDR2 SYDVKM. V shed 1 base and J 4 bases; nucleotides not matched to a gene: 9. CDR3 sequence reads: CASSLSGLAGGDYNEQFF. CDR3 nucleotides: TGTGCCAGCAGTTTATCCGGGCTAGCGGGGGGAGATTACAATGAGCAGTTCTTC.

This clone has only a few counts. The chain joins TRBV2 to TRBJ2-1, with 9 bases matching TRBD2. This CDR3 has 15 amino acids. Germline V gene lookup returns CDR1 SNHLY and CDR2 FYNNEI. Trimming cost V 6 bases and J 0 bases; bases outside gene matches: 3. The CDR3 DNA sequence: TGTGCCAGCAGCTCGACTAGCGGCTCCTACAATGAGCAGTTCTTC. Protein: CASSSTSGSYNEQFF.

On this clone itself: At one boundary the junction diverges from the germline segment, which might be a read error. V usage is TRBV6-6 and J usage is TRBJ1-1; a possible D gene is TRBD1 (6 bases). This CDR3 has 16 amino acids. CDR1 and CDR2 from the germline V gene are MNHNY and SVGAGI (reference sequence). CDR3 residues: CASGYSRRTADTEAFF. The CDR3 DNA reads as TGTGCCAGCGGTTACTCCCGACGGACAGCAGACACTGAAGCTTTCTTT.

V and J are TRBV9 and TRBJ1-3; possibly TRBD1 for D (6 bases). CDR3 length: 16 amino acids. Between the trimmed V and J ends, which lost 4 bases and 4 bases, there was a span of 18 bases. CDR1 and CDR2 from the germline V gene are SGDLS and YYNGEE. CDR3 DNA sequence: TGTGCCAGCAGCATAGAATCAGGGGCATCAGGAAACACCATATATTTT. Translated, it gives CASSIESGASGNTIYF.

The chain has TRBV10-3 and TRBJ1-3; tentative D call: TRBD1 (6 bases). Germline lookup yields CDR1 ENHRY and CDR2 SYGVKD. The CDR3 runs 14 residues. The V gene lost 11 bases and the J gene lost 1 base, with 15 bases spanning the gap. The CDR3 is CASADSSSGNTIYF. The DNA of the CDR3 is TGTGCCTCAGCGGACAGCTCATCTGGAAACACCATATATTTT.

The V call is TRBV5-1, the J call TRBJ2-7, with 13 bases matching TRBD2. The CDR3 has 16 residues. V dropped 2 bases and J dropped 3; count of bases not matched to a gene: 5. Germline values: CDR1 SGHRS, CDR2 YFSETQ. The CDR3 sequence is CASSLTGTSGVYEQYF. CDR3 nucleotides: TGCGCCAGCAGCTTAACCGGGACTAGCGGGGTCTACGAGCAGTACTTC.

This chain links TRBV15 with TRBJ1-4; D may be TRBD1 (5 bases). Germline V lookup: CDR1 LNHNV, CDR2 YYDKDF (reference sequence). V lost 1 base, J lost 4 bases, and 7 bases lay in between. The CDR3 runs to 14 residues. The CDR3 DNA reads TGTGCCACCAGCAGAGGGGACTTTAATGAAAAACTGTTTTTT. Encoded protein: CATSRGDFNEKLFF.

This rearrangement joins TRBV4-1 to TRBJ2-2, with D possibly being TRBD1 (6 bases). V was clipped by 5 bases and J by 1 base, with 11 bases between them. The CDR3 length is 15 residues. Germline loops: CDR1 MGHRA, CDR2 YSYEKL. Here the CDR3 reads CASSLRTENTGELFF. The CDR3 DNA sequence: TGCGCCAGCAGCTTAAGGACAGAGAACACCGGGGAGCTGTTTTTT.

The genes are TRBV5-1 and TRBJ2-1, with 10 bases aligning to TRBD1. V was pared by 4 bases and J by 2 bases, with 3 bases of the junction left unmatched. The CDR3 runs 15 residues. Looked up from germline, CDR1 is SGHRS and CDR2 is YFSETQ. In nucleotides, the CDR3 is TGCGCCAGCAGCGAGGGACAGGGGACCTACAATGAGCAGTTCTTC. It encodes CASSEGQGTYNEQFF.

The V and J genes are TRBV4-3 and TRBJ2-1; 7 positions agree with TRBD2. This CDR3 spans 16 amino acids. The junction had 5 bases not matched to a gene; V was cut back by 2 bases and J by 1 base. The germline CDR1 and CDR2 sequences are LGHNA and YSLEER. The chain's CDR3 is CASSQFRGVSYNEQFF. The CDR3, as DNA: TGCGCCAGCAGCCAATTTCGGGGGGTATCCTACAATGAGCAGTTCTTC.

The CDR3 protein is CASSPLFSPADTQYF. For the CDR3, the DNA is TGTGCCAGCAGTCCCCTTTTCTCCCCCGCAGATACGCAGTATTTT. The chain recombines TRBV6-5 with TRBJ2-3; D remains unclear. V lost 5 bases to trimming and J lost 4 bases, with 16 bases between them. The CDR3 is 15 residues long. The V gene's germline CDR1 is MNHEY and CDR2 SVGAGI.

This clone was counted a few times. The rearrangement joins TRBV30 to TRBJ1-2; unclear D gene. The CDR3 is made up of 13 amino acids. Trimming shortened V by 6 bases and J by 0 bases, and 11 bases separated the two germline ends. Germline CDR1 GTSNPN, CDR2 SVGIG (reference sequence). CDR3 bases: TGTGCCTGTAAAGGACTAGCTAACTATGGCTACACCTTC. It translates to CACKGLANYGYTF. The variable domain in full, completed from reference TRBV30 and TRBJ1-2, reads SQTIHQWPATLVQPVGSPLSLECTVEGTSNPNLYWYRQAAGRGLQLLFYSVGIGQISSEVPQNLSASRPQDRQFILSSKKLLLSDSGFYLCACKGLANYGYTFGSGTRLTVV.

The chain carries TRBV5-4 and TRBJ2-3; TRBD1 agrees at 7 bases. V shed 4 bases and J 7 bases; nucleotides not matched to a gene: 3. Germline CDR1 SGHNT, CDR2 YYREEE (reference sequence). This CDR3 contains 12 residues. As DNA, the CDR3 is TGTGCCAGCAGCCGGGACAGCAATACGCAGTATTTT. Translated: CASSRDSNTQYF.

V is TRBV5-1 and J is TRBJ2-5, with 8 bases that match TRBD2. Looked up from germline, CDR1 is SGHRS and CDR2 is YFSETQ. V shed 1 base, J shed 2 bases, and the junction held 4 bases outside the gene matches. The CDR3 has 15 amino acids. CDR3 nucleotides: TGCGCCAGCAGCTTGAGGTCTAGCGGGCAAGAGACCCAGTACTTC. Translating gives CASSLRSSGQETQYF.

The CDR3 here is CASSQAEGDYGYTF. Written as DNA, the CDR3 is TGCGCCAGCAGCCAAGCGGAGGGTGACTATGGCTACACCTTC. V and J are TRBV4-1 and TRBJ1-2, with no clear D. Germline CDR1 and CDR2: MGHRA and YSYEKL. The V end lost 1 base, the J end lost 3 bases, and 9 bases lay between the germline ends. This CDR3 is built from 14 residues.